Below are 30 T cell receptor beta chains sequenced from a single sample in a study of CD8+ T cells in alopecia areata. It was cDNA, reverse transcribed from extracted RNA, that served as the sequencing template. Assay used: immunoSEQ multiplex PCR; TCRdb lists only in-frame clones, some missing. The data list about 270,000 clones, none observed once; more than 0.95% falls to the top ten. Researchers sorted pooled cutaneous lymph node cells on the basis of CD4, CD8alpha, NKG2D, NKG2ACE and other markers. The sequenced material came from CD4+ T cells sorted from a lymph node. These receptors originate from a C3H/HeJ mouse with alopecia areata. The strain bears MHC haplotype H2-k.

Concerning this clone: The genes are named according to mouse. Sequencing ends 4 residues short of the CDR3 end; the germline J gene provides the rest. This chain links TRBV13-3 with TRBJ2-5; D is unresolved. CDR3 length: 13 residues. The V and J ends lost 3 bases and 2 bases respectively, with 7 bases between them. The germline V gene encodes CDR1 NNHDY and CDR2 SYVADS. CDR3 amino acids: CASSGLFQDTQYF. Partial CDR3 DNA: TGTGCCAGCAGTGGACTTTTCCAAGAC.

The table lists this clone with a few counts. Gene and germline names: mouse. The read falls 4 residues short of the CDR3 end, and the missing part is taken from the germline J gene. V and J are TRBV5 and TRBJ1-2; 10 bases agree with TRBD1. Germline CDR1 reads LGHNA; CDR2 reads YNLKQL (reference sequence). The CDR3 consists of 15 residues. The sequenced part of the CDR3 DNA is TGTGCCAGCAGCCAACCCCCGGGACAGGGGAGC. Its protein product is CASSQPPGQGS. The whole CDR3 sequence reads CASSQPPGQGSDYTF.

The sample holds a few counts of this clone. Gene names and germline match the mouse. The read ends 4 residues before the CDR3 terminus; that terminus is restored from the germline J gene. J is TRBJ2-5 and V is TRBV13-1; TRBD2 matches 7 bases. The length of the CDR3 is 12 residues. Per germline, CDR1 NSHNY and CDR2 SYGAGN. The part of the CDR3 DNA that was read is TGTGCCAGCTCGGGCTGGGGGGAC. Amino acids: CASSGWGD. The whole CDR3 protein is CASSGWGDTQYF.

The table lists this clone with a few counts. Germline and genes here are mouse. The read finishes 4 residues shy of the CDR3 end, and the germline J gene is used to complete it. The same CDR3 is also encoded by other DNA sequences in this sample. The chain employs TRBV13-1 and TRBJ2-2; possible D gene TRBD1, 6 bases. V lost 2 bases to trimming and J lost 0 bases, with 8 bases between them. Germline V gives CDR1 NSHNY, CDR2 SYGAGN. This CDR3 spans 15 amino acids. The CDR3 loop is CASSEQGANTGQLYF. The DNA read from the CDR3 is TGTGCCAGCAGTGAACAGGGCGCAAACACCGGG.

On this clone itself: Gene names and germline refer to mouse. The CDR3 is CASSLSGTGENSDYTF. The CDR3 DNA, read in part, is TGTGCCAGCTCTCTATCCGGGACAGGGGAAAACTCC. The genes are TRBV12-1 and TRBJ1-2; 10 bases match TRBD1. The missing CDR3 end, 4 residues past where the read stops, is filled in from the germline J gene. Germline V gives CDR1 SGHSN, CDR2 HYEKVE. The CDR3 runs to 16 residues. Trimming at V came to 1 base and at J to 1 base, leaving 5 bases not matched to a gene.

This clone has ten or more counts. Gene names refer to mouse genes. The read terminates 4 residues ahead of where the CDR3 ends, so the germline J gene completes it. The chain couples TRBV1 to TRBJ2-3, with TRBD2 as a possible D gene (5 bases). V dropped 3 bases and J dropped 0 bases, with 10 bases sitting between them. The germline V gene encodes CDR1 NSQYPW and CDR2 LRSPGD (reference sequence). There are 15 residues in the CDR3. CDR3 sequence: CTCSAPGSSAETLYF. Incomplete CDR3 DNA: TGCACCTGCAGTGCTCCTGGGTCTAGTGCAGAA. Combining the CDR3 with reference TRBV1 and TRBJ2-3 gives the whole variable domain VTLLEQNPRWRLVPRGQAVNLRCILKNSQYPWMSWYQQDLQKQLQWLFTLRSPGDKEVKSLPGADYLATRVTDTELRLQVANMSQGRTLYCTCSAPGSSAETLYFGSGTRLTVL.

This clone was counted between two and nine times. Gene names denote mouse genes. The read stops 4 residues short of the end of the CDR3; the missing end is completed from the germline J gene. The V gene is TRBV13-1, the J gene TRBJ1-1; 9 bases are shared with TRBD1. V was pared by 2 bases and J by 4 bases, with 6 bases of the junction left unmatched. The germline gives CDR1 NSHNY, CDR2 SYGAGN. The CDR3 consists of 15 residues. CDR3 region: CASSDPGTGSTEVFF. CDR3 bases read: TGTGCCAGCAGTGACCCTGGGACAGGGTCCACA.

A note on this clone: Germline and genes: mouse. The read finishes 4 residues shy of the CDR3 end, and the germline J gene is used to complete it. The chain recombines TRBV19 with TRBJ2-1; D remains ambiguous. In germline, CDR1 is FNHDT, CDR2 SITEND (reference sequence). V shed 5 bases and J shed 6 bases, with 6 bases lying between them. The CDR3 totals 11 residues. The CDR3 reads CASRDIAEQFF. The part of the CDR3 DNA that was read is TGTGCCAGCAGAGACATTGCT.

Only a few counts were recorded for this clone. All gene names here are mouse names. The read is 4 residues too short to cover the CDR3 end, so that end is filled in from the germline J gene. The chain combines TRBV13-1 with TRBJ2-3; 8 bases match TRBD2. This CDR3 region has 16 residues. Germline CDR1 is NSHNY and CDR2 is SYGAGN. The ends lost 2 bases at V and 0 bases at J; junction bases unmatched: 5. The part of the CDR3 DNA that was read is TGTGCCAGCAGTGACCTGGGGGGCCTTAGTGCAGAA. Amino acids: CASSDLGGLSAE. Given in full, the CDR3 is CASSDLGGLSAETLYF.

Note on this clone: The gene names given are mouse names. The sequence runs out 4 residues before the end of the CDR3; the remainder is reconstructed from the germline J gene. The V call is TRBV5, the J call TRBJ2-5, with 10 nucleotides matching TRBD2. The trim removed 5 bases at V and 3 bases at J, leaving 2 bases unmatched. The germline gives CDR1 LGHNA, CDR2 YNLKQL (reference sequence). CDR3 length: 14 amino acids. The part of the CDR3 DNA that was read is TGTGCCAGCAGCGTGGACTGGGGGCAAGAC. This translates into CASSVDWGQD. The entire CDR3 is CASSVDWGQDTQYF.

With respect to this clone: Gene names denote mouse genes. The CDR3 goes on 4 residues after the read ends, and that part is filled in from the germline J gene. Other DNA sequences from this sample encode an identical CDR3 as well. The gene calls are TRBV13-1 and TRBJ2-5; 11 positions agree with TRBD2. This CDR3 is 15 amino acids long. V lost 4 bases to trimming and J lost 3 bases; unmatched junction nucleotides: 4. Germline CDR1 is NSHNY and CDR2 is SYGAGN. The CDR3 is CASSPRLGGQDTQYF. CDR3 DNA (partial): TGTGCCAGCAGTCCTCGACTGGGGGGGCAAGAC.

Only a few counts were recorded for this clone. Gene names are the mouse ones. The read comes to an end 4 residues before the CDR3 does, leaving the germline J gene to fill in the end. The chain links TRBV13-3 to TRBJ2-5, with TRBD1 identical over 7 bases. The CDR3 sequence is 13 residues long. Germline lookup yields CDR1 NNHDY and CDR2 SYVADS. CDR3 DNA, as far as it was read: TGTGCCAGCAGCCTGGGCAGGGGGGAC. Protein: CASSLGRGD. The whole CDR3 region reads CASSLGRGDTQYF.

About this clone: Gene names are mouse gene names. Other DNA sequences in the sample encode the same CDR3. The CDR3 is CAWSLGLGVAETLYF. The sequenced part of the CDR3 DNA is TGTGCCTGGAGTCTAGGGCTGGGGGTTGCAGAA. The rearrangement uses TRBV31 and TRBJ2-3; 7 nucleotides match TRBD2. Read data end 4 residues before the CDR3 end; the end is taken from the germline J gene. CDR3 length: 15 amino acids. The ends lost 0 bases at V and 2 bases at J; junction bases unmatched: 5. CDR1 is GKSSPN and CDR2 is SITVG in the germline V gene.

As to this clone: Genes and germline come from the mouse. The DNA read from the CDR3 is TGCACCTGCAGTGCAGATCACAACGATGCT. The encoded protein is CTCSADHNDA. The full CDR3 sequence reads CTCSADHNDAEQFF. This sequence joins TRBV1 and TRBJ2-1; D gene ambiguous. Read data end 4 residues before the CDR3 end; the end is taken from the germline J gene. In germline, CDR1 is NSQYPW, CDR2 LRSPGD (reference sequence). The CDR3 is made up of 14 amino acids. V lost 0 bases and J 5 bases, leaving 8 bases between the germline ends.

Turning to this clone: Gene and germline names: mouse. The missing CDR3 end, 4 residues past where the read stops, is filled in from the germline J gene. The J gene is TRBJ2-4, the V gene TRBV19; D call uncertain. CDR1 is FNHDT, CDR2 SITEND, per germline (reference sequence). The germline V and J ends were trimmed by 3 bases and 0 bases, with 5 bases remaining between them. CDR3 length: 13 amino acids. Incomplete CDR3 DNA: TGTGCCAGCAGTACATCTAGTCAAAAC. This sequence encodes CASSTSSQN. The full CDR3 protein is CASSTSSQNTLYF.

Notes on this clone: Each gene name is a mouse one. The sequenced fragment ends 4 residues before the CDR3 boundary, so the rest is inferred from the germline J gene. V and J are TRBV1 and TRBJ2-7; 11 bases map to TRBD2. The CDR3 runs 15 residues. CDR1 and CDR2 from the germline V gene are NSQYPW and LRSPGD (reference sequence). The sequenced CDR3 bases are TGCACCTGCAGTGCAGAGAGGGACTGGGGGTAT. This codes for CTCSAERDWGY. The CDR3 in its entirety is CTCSAERDWGYEQYF.

On this clone itself: Gene names refer to mouse genes. The sequence runs out 4 residues before the end of the CDR3; the remainder is reconstructed from the germline J gene. V gene TRBV13-1 combines with J gene TRBJ1-1; D is unclear. The CDR3 totals 13 residues. Germline V gene lookup returns CDR1 NSHNY and CDR2 SYGAGN. The V and J ends lost 6 bases and 1 base respectively, with 10 bases between them. This CDR3 reads CASNGMGNTEVFF. The covered CDR3 bases are TGTGCCAGCAATGGGATGGGGAACACA.

In its sample, this clone was seen a few times. Genes and germline are mouse. The CDR3 is cut off 4 residues early in the read; its end comes from the germline J gene. Other DNA variants within this sample encode the same CDR3. The gene calls are TRBV13-2 and TRBJ2-5; 8 bases fit TRBD2. The CDR3 runs 13 residues. The V gene's germline CDR1 is NNHNN and CDR2 SYGAGS (reference sequence). CDR3 DNA, as far as it was read: TGTGCCAGCGGTGCTGGGGGGAGAGAC. Its translation: CASGAGGRD. The CDR3 reads in full as CASGAGGRDTQYF.

Only a few counts were recorded for this clone. Each gene name is a mouse one. The read ends 4 residues before the CDR3 terminus; that terminus is restored from the germline J gene. The chain joins TRBV13-2 to TRBJ2-5; D unresolved. V was shortened by 4 bases and J by 3 bases, with 6 bases between the two germline ends. CDR1 and CDR2 (germline): NNHNN, SYGAGS (reference sequence). This CDR3 has 12 amino acids. The part of the CDR3 DNA that was read is TGTGCCAGCGGTCGTCAGCAAGAC. This gives the protein CASGRQQD. The full CDR3 protein is CASGRQQDTQYF.

Comments on this clone: Gene names are the mouse ones. The DNA ends 4 residues before the CDR3 does, and the rest of the CDR3 is filled in from the germline J gene. The chain is built from TRBV5 and TRBJ1-1, with D possibly matching TRBD1 (5 bases). Germline V gene lookup returns CDR1 LGHNA and CDR2 YNLKQL (reference sequence). Trimming took 4 bases from V and 0 from J, leaving 12 bases between them. The CDR3 sequence is 15 residues long. The part of the CDR3 DNA that was read is TGTGCCAGCAGCCCCCCGGACACTGCAAACACA. Its translation is CASSPPDTANT. The CDR3 reads in full as CASSPPDTANTEVFF.

In regard to this clone: The gene symbols are mouse symbols. Sequencing ends 4 residues short of the CDR3 end; the germline J gene provides the rest. The chain joins TRBV13-1 to TRBJ1-2, with D maybe TRBD1 (6 bases). CDR1 and CDR2 (germline): NSHNY, SYGAGN. This CDR3 has 13 residues. The V end lost 3 bases, the J end lost 3 bases, and 9 bases lay between the germline ends. The CDR3 sequence is CASSGTVHSDYTF. CDR3 DNA (partial): TGTGCCAGCAGTGGGACAGTCCACTCC.

This clone came up a few times. The genes and germline here are from mouse. CDR3 in amino acids: CASNPSGVGAETLYF. The CDR3 bases that were read are TGTGCCAGCAACCCGTCAGGGGTGGGGGCAGAA. The genes are TRBV14 and TRBJ2-3; tentative D call: TRBD1 (6 bases). The read comes to an end 4 residues before the CDR3 does, leaving the germline J gene to fill in the end. The CDR3 is 15 amino acids. Germline CDR1 is SGHDT and CDR2 is FRDEAV. V lost 6 bases to trimming and J lost 3 bases, with 17 bases between them.

This clone was picked up many times. These gene names are mouse names. The read ends 4 residues before the CDR3 terminus; that terminus is restored from the germline J gene. V usage is TRBV1 and J usage is TRBJ2-5; D not resolved. Per germline, CDR1 NSQYPW and CDR2 LRSPGD (reference sequence). The CDR3 totals 12 residues. Here the CDR3 reads CTCSADWDTQYF. The sequenced CDR3 bases are TGCACCTGCAGTGCAGATTGGGAC.

On this clone: Each gene name is a mouse one. Sequencing ends 4 residues short of the CDR3 end; the germline J gene provides the rest. The sample carries other DNA sequences with the same CDR3. The V gene is TRBV13-2, the J gene TRBJ2-7; D is ambiguous. Germline lookup yields CDR1 NNHNN and CDR2 SYGAGS (reference sequence). Trimming stripped 0 bases from V and 1 base from J, with 8 bases between. CDR3 length equals 14 residues. CDR3 residues: CASGDAGRSYEQYF. CDR3 bases read: TGTGCCAGCGGTGATGCAGGCAGATCCTAT.

As regards this clone: Gene names are mouse gene names. The CDR3 end is not reached by the read, which stops 4 residues before it; the germline J gene fills it in. The J gene is TRBJ1-2, the V gene TRBV1, with unresolved D. The length of the CDR3 is 16 residues. The germline gives CDR1 NSQYPW, CDR2 LRSPGD (reference sequence). Trimming shortened V by 0 bases and J by 0 bases, and 11 bases separated the two germline ends. The CDR3 is CTCSADGAIANSDYTF. The DNA read from the CDR3 is TGCACCTGCAGTGCAGATGGTGCAATCGCAAACTCC. The variable domain in full, with the rest retrieved from reference TRBV1 and TRBJ1-2, is VTLLEQNPRWRLVPRGQAVNLRCILKNSQYPWMSWYQQDLQKQLQWLFTLRSPGDKEVKSLPGADYLATRVTDTELRLQVANMSQGRTLYCTCSADGAIANSDYTFGSGTRLLVI.

There are a few counts of this clone. All gene names here are mouse names. CDR3 bases read: TGTGCCAGCAGTCCAGAGTCAGAA. This encodes CASSPESE. The whole CDR3 protein reads CASSPESETLYF. The V gene is TRBV19, the J gene TRBJ2-3; no reliable D call. The read gets to within 4 residues of the CDR3 end, and the germline J gene fills in the rest. V lost 4 bases to trimming and J lost 4 bases, with 7 bases between them. The CDR3 has 12 residues. CDR1 and CDR2 (germline): FNHDT, SITEND (reference sequence).

Details on this clone: Gene names denote mouse genes. The CDR3 extends 4 residues past the end of the read, so its final part is completed from the germline J gene. V is TRBV13-1 and J is TRBJ2-2; 8 nucleotides align to TRBD2. CDR1 and CDR2 (germline): NSHNY, SYGAGN. The CDR3 is 14 residues long. The V gene end was trimmed by 4 bases and the J gene end by 2 bases; junction bases not matched to a gene: 1. CDR3 sequence: CASSMGGNTGQLYF. The CDR3 bases that were read are TGTGCCAGCAGTATGGGGGGGAACACCGGG.

The sample holds a few counts of this clone. Genes and germline come from the mouse. The CDR3 end is not reached by the read, which stops 4 residues before it; the germline J gene fills it in. The chain is built from TRBV19 and TRBJ2-7; D perhaps matches TRBD2 (6 bases). This CDR3 spans 14 amino acids. Trimming took 1 base from V and 0 from J, leaving 8 bases between them. Germline CDR1 is FNHDT and CDR2 is SITEND (reference sequence). CDR3 sequence: CASSITGLSYEQYF. The DNA read from the CDR3 is TGTGCCAGCAGTATAACGGGACTCTCCTAT.

About this clone: Mouse germline and gene names are used. Coverage ceases 4 residues before the CDR3 finishes, and the germline J gene fills in the end. The chain carries TRBV29 and TRBJ2-1; the match to TRBD1 covers 9 bases. After removal of 6 bases from V and 4 bases from J, the junction contained 7 bases not matched to a gene. Germline V gives CDR1 MSHET, CDR2 SYDVDS. The CDR3 has 15 amino acids. The CDR3 DNA, read in part, is TGTGCTAGCAGGCCGATCGGGACAGGGTATGCT. Amino acids: CASRPIGTGYA. The CDR3 in full is CASRPIGTGYAEQFF. Drawing the rest from reference TRBV29 and TRBJ2-1, the complete variable domain is DMKVTQMPRYLIKRMGENVLLECGQDMSHETMYWYRQDPGLGLQLIYISYDVDSNSEGDIPKGYRVSRKKREHFSLILDSAKTNQTSVYFCASRPIGTGYAEQFFGPGTRLTVL.

This clone has a handful of counts. Mouse germline and gene names are used. The read is 4 residues too short to cover the CDR3 end, so that end is filled in from the germline J gene. The chain is built from TRBV13-1 and TRBJ1-2, with 9 bases identical to TRBD1. Per germline, CDR1 NSHNY and CDR2 SYGAGN. The CDR3 has 15 residues. Trimming cost V 7 bases and J 2 bases; bases outside gene matches: 9. The sequenced CDR3 bases are TGTGCCAGCTCTCTCGTTGGACAGGGGAACTCC. It translates to CASSLVGQGNS. The full-length CDR3 reads as CASSLVGQGNSDYTF.